The 17 T cell receptor beta chains presented below share a single source sample, sequenced in a study of cytomegalovirus exposure and HLA in healthy donors. PCR involved 60 Vbeta and 13 Jbeta primers. TCRdb's table, derived via immunoSEQ multiplex PCR, lists solely in-frame clones and lacks some. The sample includes 55,000 to 80,000 clones, 55% to 80% of them seen just once. The sample comprised PBMCs. The receptors shown here come from a woman between 25 and 40 years old in good health and CMV-seronegative.

This sequence joins TRBV4-1 and TRBJ1-1; 11 bases agree with TRBD1. Germline V gives CDR1 MGHRA, CDR2 YSYEKL. The CDR3 contains 15 residues. The J segment lost 6 bases and the V segment lost 3 bases, leaving 6 bases of the junction unmatched. The CDR3 sequence: CASSQQGTGGPEAFF. The DNA of the CDR3 is TGCGCCAGCAGCCAGCAAGGGACAGGGGGACCTGAAGCTTTCTTT.

The V call is TRBV6-1, the J call TRBJ2-5; the D gene is possibly TRBD1 (6 bases). Trimming pared 5 bases from V and 5 bases from J, leaving 12 bases between. The CDR3 is made up of 13 amino acids. Germline V CDR1 and CDR2: MNHNS, SASEGT. Here the CDR3 reads CASSPQGHETQYF. CDR3 sequence (DNA): TGTGCCAGCAGTCCACAGGGACATGAGACCCAGTACTTC.

V and J are TRBV27 and TRBJ1-5, with a possible D match to TRBD1 (5 bases). The V gene lost 4 bases and the J gene lost 5 bases, with 18 bases spanning the gap. The CDR3 contains 16 residues. CDR1 is MNHEY and CDR2 is SMNVEV in the germline V gene (reference sequence). The CDR3 region has the DNA TGTGCCAGCAGTTCCACCGGGGGGGGTAGGTATCAGCCCCAGCATTTT. It encodes CASSSTGGGRYQPQHF.

This clone was detected a few times. The chain couples TRBV28 to TRBJ2-3; 7 positions match TRBD1. Germline CDR1 and CDR2: MDHEN and SYDVKM. CDR3 length: 13 amino acids. V was clipped by 6 bases and J by 4 bases; unmatched bases: 4. The CDR3 DNA is TGTGCCAGCAGCCGACAGGGTGCAGATACGCAGTATTTT. Protein: CASSRQGADTQYF. Filled out from reference TRBV28 and TRBJ2-3, the complete variable domain reads DVKVTQSSRYLVKRTGEKVFLECVQDMDHENMFWYRQDPGLGLRLIYFSYDVKMKEKGDIPEGYSVSREKKERFSLILESASTNQTSMYLCASSRQGADTQYFGPGTRLTVL.

This clone has just a few counts. V usage is TRBV19 and J usage is TRBJ1-1; D is uncertain. There are 13 residues in the CDR3. With 1 base removed from V and 1 base from J, the gap between germline ends came to 4 bases. The V gene's germline CDR1 is LNHDA and CDR2 SQIVND (reference sequence). The chain's CDR3 is CASSIGRNTEAFF. For the CDR3, the DNA is TGTGCCAGTAGTATAGGGAGGAACACTGAAGCTTTCTTT.

This CDR3 is CASSLASSGGQETQYF. The CDR3 region has the DNA TGCGCCAGCAGCTTGGCCAGCAGCGGGGGCCAAGAGACCCAGTACTTC. This sequence joins TRBV5-1 and TRBJ2-5; TRBD2 aligns across 8 bases. This CDR3 contains 16 residues. Unmatched junction bases numbered 5, after V lost 0 bases and J lost 1 base. The germline CDR1 and CDR2 sequences are SGHRS and YFSETQ.

The chain combines TRBV11-2 with TRBJ1-2, with TRBD1 as a possible D gene (5 bases). Germline-derived CDR1 and CDR2 are SGHAT and FQNNGV. V lost 1 base and J lost 4, with 10 bases in between. The CDR3 has 14 amino acids. CDR3 protein: CASSLGQGGYGYTF. CDR3 nucleotides: TGTGCCAGCAGCTTAGGGCAGGGTGGCTATGGCTACACCTTC.

This clone was counted a single time. The chain carries TRBV9 and TRBJ1-6; TRBD1 aligns across 8 bases. This CDR3 is built from 15 residues. Germline CDR1 and CDR2: SGDLS and YYNGEE. The junction had 1 base not matched to a gene; V was cut back by 0 bases and J by 5 bases. CDR3 coding DNA: TGTGCCAGCAGCGTAGAGGGACAGGATAATTCACCCCTCCACTTT. The encoded protein is CASSVEGQDNSPLHF.

The chain is built from TRBV18 and TRBJ1-2; weak D call: TRBD1 (5 bases). The CDR3 contains 13 residues. V was cut by 6 bases and J by 2 bases, with 10 bases left in between. Per germline, CDR1 KGHSH and CDR2 LQKENI. In DNA form, the CDR3 reads TGTGCCAGCTCGAAGGACACCAACTATGGCTACACCTTC. It is translated as CASSKDTNYGYTF.

J is TRBJ1-2 and V is TRBV6-5; D is uncertain. CDR3 size: 14 residues. V was shortened by 4 bases and J by 5 bases, with 14 bases between the two germline ends. Germline lookup yields CDR1 MNHEY and CDR2 SVGAGI. The DNA of the CDR3 is TGTGCCAGCAGTTCGGAGACCGACTTATATGGCTACACCTTC. It codes for CASSSETDLYGYTF.

The chain is built from TRBV7-9 and TRBJ2-5; the D is unclear. This CDR3 is 11 amino acids long. CDR1 SEHNR and CDR2 FQNEAQ come from the germline V gene (reference sequence). V was cut by 5 bases and J by 3 bases, with 4 bases left in between. CDR3 coding DNA: TGTGCCAGCAGCCTAAAAGAGACCCAGTACTTC. Protein product: CASSLKETQYF.

The DNA for the CDR3 is TGTGCCAGCAGCTCTTGGACAGGGAATGGCTACGAGCAGTACTTC. Protein: CASSSWTGNGYEQYF. The chain joins TRBV7-3 to TRBJ2-7, with 8 positions matching TRBD1. CDR1 is SGHTA and CDR2 is FQGTGA in the germline V gene. This CDR3 is built from 15 residues. V shed 4 bases, J shed 3 bases, and the junction held 8 bases outside the gene matches.

The chain employs TRBV5-1 and TRBJ2-5, with D possibly matching TRBD1 (6 bases). Germline CDR1 and CDR2: SGHRS and YFSETQ. Trimming pared 4 bases from V and 7 bases from J, leaving 14 bases between. The CDR3 covers 13 residues. The CDR3, as DNA: TGCGCCAGCAGCCTACAGGGTCGCGGGACCCAGTACTTC. Translated: CASSLQGRGTQYF.

The chain has TRBV7-3 and TRBJ2-1; 11 bases are a match to TRBD2. The CDR3 has 15 residues. CDR1 SGHTA and CDR2 FQGTGA come from the germline V gene. J was trimmed by 3 bases and V by 5 bases; bases with no gene match: 3. CDR3 loop: CASSLGTSGYNEQFF. The CDR3 DNA reads TGTGCCAGCAGCCTTGGGACTAGCGGCTACAATGAGCAGTTCTTC.

The V and J genes are TRBV7-2 and TRBJ2-5, with 9 nucleotides matching TRBD2. Germline-derived CDR1 and CDR2 are SGHTA and FQGNSA. The CDR3 length is 15 residues. V lost 1 base and J lost 2; bases outside the gene matches: 2. CDR3 in amino acids: CASSLEAGGQETQYF. DNA of the CDR3: TGTGCCAGCAGCTTAGAGGCGGGGGGGCAAGAGACCCAGTACTTC.

The gene calls are TRBV10-3 and TRBJ1-1, with 8 bases lining up with TRBD1. The trim removed 1 base at V and 7 bases at J, leaving 5 bases unmatched. In germline, CDR1 is ENHRY, CDR2 SYGVKD. CDR3 length: 14 residues. CDR3 nucleotide sequence: TGTGCCATCAGTGAGTTGCGACAGGGGTTTGAAGCTTTCTTT. Protein: CAISELRQGFEAFF.

The chain joins TRBV29-1 to TRBJ2-5; TRBD1 matches 10 bases. This CDR3 region has 15 residues. Germline CDR1 and CDR2: SQVTM and ANQGSEA. With 2 bases clipped from V and 7 bases from J, the junction kept 10 bases outside the gene matches. The CDR3 protein is CSVEPRQGAGGTQYF. The CDR3 coding sequence is TGCAGCGTTGAACCTAGACAGGGGGCAGGAGGGACCCAGTACTTC.